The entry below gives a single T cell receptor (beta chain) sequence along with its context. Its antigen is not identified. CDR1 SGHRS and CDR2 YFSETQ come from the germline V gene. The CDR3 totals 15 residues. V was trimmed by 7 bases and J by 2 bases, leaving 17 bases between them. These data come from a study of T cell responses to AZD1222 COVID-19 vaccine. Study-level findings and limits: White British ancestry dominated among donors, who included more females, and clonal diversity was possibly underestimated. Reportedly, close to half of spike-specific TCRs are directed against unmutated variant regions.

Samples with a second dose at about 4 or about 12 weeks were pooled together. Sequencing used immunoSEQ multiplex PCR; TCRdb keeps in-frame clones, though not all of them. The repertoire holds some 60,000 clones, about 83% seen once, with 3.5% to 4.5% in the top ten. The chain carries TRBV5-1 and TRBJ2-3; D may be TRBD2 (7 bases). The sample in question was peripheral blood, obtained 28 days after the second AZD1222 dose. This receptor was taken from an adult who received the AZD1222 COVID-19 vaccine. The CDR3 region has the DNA TGCGCCAGCTCCCTAGGGGGGGACCCCACAGATACGCAGTATTTT. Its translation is CASSLGGDPTDTQYF.